The clone carrying this T cell receptor beta chain was recorded once. The source of the sample is a study of blood T cell repertoires in COVID-19. Study information: From the United States, Italy and Spain came samples of acute and convalescent COVID-19. The analysed material was cDNA or gDNA that came from T cells, B-cell-depleted T cells, or PBMCs.

In the authors' methods: Amplification from reference gene primers served as the basis for estimated nucleated cell counts. TCRdb keeps only in-frame clones here, not all; method: immunoSEQ multiplex PCR. The V and J calls and clone size were taken over from that table, and D and trimming were inferred from the DNA. The data hold a few hundred thousand clones, with roughly 82% observed a single time. The CDR3 length is 16 residues. Trimming removed 5 bases at V and 4 bases at J, with 18 bases between. In germline, CDR1 is SGHVS, CDR2 FQNEAQ. The chain recombines TRBV7-8 with TRBJ1-3, with D maybe TRBD1 (6 bases). Source material: peripheral blood. The clonotype originates from a man older than 75 with acute or convalescent COVID-19. The CDR3 reads CASSHRGQIGGNTIYF. The CDR3 nucleotides are TGTGCCAGCAGCCACAGAGGACAGATCGGAGGAAACACCATATATTTT.